One TCR beta chain is described in this entry. V lost 7 bases, J lost 0 bases, and 1 base stayed unmatched. This CDR3 has 14 residues. Germline CDR1 SEHNR, CDR2 FQNEAQ (reference sequence). TCRdb re-analysed the 5' RACE reads in MiXCR, keeping a single row per CDR3 protein. The top ten clones hold 4.5% to 7% of a sample with around 44,000 distinct CDR3 sequences, about 7.8% of them seen once. The data derive from a study of early T cells in non-severe SARS-CoV-2 infection. The chain employs TRBV7-9 and TRBJ2-2; 8 bases line up with TRBD1. The sequenced sample was whole blood. The sequence was collected from an adult who was a healthcare worker with PCR-confirmed SARS-CoV-2 infection or an uninfected control (not recorded which). The CDR3 here is CASKQGANTGELFF. The CDR3 DNA follows: TGTGCCAGCAAACAGGGGGCGAACACCGGGGAGCTGTTTTTT.